This passage covers 32 T cell receptor beta chains from one sample sequenced in a study of cytomegalovirus exposure and HLA in healthy donors (dated by TCRdb to about 2017). To prepare the library, the immunoSEQ multiplex PCR assay was applied. For the multiplex PCR, a mixture combining 60 forward primers for TCR Vbeta segments and 13 reverse primers for TCR Jbeta segments was used. TCRdb carries this immuneACCESS record with in-frame sequences only. Its versions omit some clonotypes, under half of them owing to an unresolved V gene in the studies checked, with the rest unexplained. In this sample the table shows some 100,000 clones, more than 75% of which occur a single time. The ten top clones hold 4% of the sample. Source material: PBMCs. The receptors here all came from a woman between 45 and 65 years old in good health and CMV-seropositive.

This clone appeared a few times. The J gene is TRBJ1-1, the V gene TRBV6-6, with D hard to call. V gave up 7 bases and J gave up 1 base, with 10 bases separating them. Germline V lookup: CDR1 MNHNY, CDR2 SVGAGI (reference sequence). This CDR3 spans 13 amino acids. Here the CDR3 reads CASIPPGNTEAFF. DNA of the CDR3: TGTGCCAGCATCCCCCCAGGGAACACTGAAGCTTTCTTT.

This chain connects TRBV4-2 to TRBJ1-3; 7 positions agree with TRBD1. With V trimmed by 1 base and J by 0 bases, 9 bases remained unmatched. CDR3 length: 18 residues. The germline CDR1 and CDR2 sequences are LGHNA and YNFKEQ. Here the CDR3 reads CASSQAGTANPSGNTIYF. CDR3 DNA sequence: TGTGCCAGCAGCCAAGCCGGGACAGCGAATCCCTCTGGAAACACCATATATTTT.

The rearrangement uses TRBV9 and TRBJ2-1, with 8 bases matching TRBD1. The trim removed 0 bases at V and 5 bases at J, leaving 7 bases unmatched. This CDR3 is built from 16 residues. Germline V gene data show CDR1 as SGDLS and CDR2 as YYNGEE. The CDR3, as DNA: TGTGCCAGCAGCGTAGGCTCTGGACAGGGAAACAATGAGCAGTTCTTC. It is translated as CASSVGSGQGNNEQFF.

The chain has TRBV9 and TRBJ1-1, with 7 positions matching TRBD1. Germline loops: CDR1 SGDLS, CDR2 YYNGEE. The V gene end was trimmed by 1 base and the J gene end by 4 bases; junction bases not matched to a gene: 7. The CDR3 sequence is 15 residues long. This chain's CDR3 is CASSVNDRAGTEAFF. In DNA, the CDR3 is TGTGCCAGCAGCGTAAATGACAGGGCGGGCACTGAAGCTTTCTTT.

This clone has more than one count but fewer than ten. The rearrangement uses TRBV10-3 and TRBJ2-3; 7 bases match TRBD2. The trim removed 0 bases at V and 5 bases at J, leaving 5 bases unmatched. CDR1 ENHRY and CDR2 SYGVKD come from the germline V gene. This CDR3 comprises 15 residues. In nucleotides, the CDR3 is TGTGCCATCAGTGAGTCGAGTGGGAGGGGAGATACGCAGTATTTT. Translation: CAISESSGRGDTQYF.

There are a few counts of this clone. The rearrangement links TRBV7-6 to TRBJ1-4, with 9 bases matching TRBD1. The CDR3 consists of 15 residues. Trimming at V came to 4 bases and at J to 11 bases, leaving 11 bases not matched to a gene. CDR1 is SGHVS and CDR2 is FNYEAQ in the germline V gene. For the CDR3, the DNA is TGTGCCAGCAGCTCCAGTGGGACAGGGCTGGGGAAACTGTTTTTT. Translation: CASSSSGTGLGKLFF.

The J gene is TRBJ1-2, the V gene TRBV10-3; 7 positions agree with TRBD1. Trimming at V came to 0 bases and at J to 5 bases, leaving 3 bases not matched to a gene. The germline V gene has CDR1 ENHRY and CDR2 SYGVKD. This CDR3 comprises 14 residues. The CDR3 nucleotides are TGTGCCATCAGTGAGTCCCCAGGGGGATATGGCTACACCTTC. Protein: CAISESPGGYGYTF.

The chain combines TRBV18 with TRBJ2-7, with D possibly TRBD1 on 6 matching bases. Germline values: CDR1 KGHSH, CDR2 LQKENI. This CDR3 region has 14 residues. The V gene lost 3 bases and the J gene lost 0 bases, with 9 bases spanning the gap. This CDR3 is CASSPDRLSYEQYF. Written as DNA, the CDR3 is TGTGCCAGCTCACCCGACAGGCTCTCCTACGAGCAGTACTTC.

This chain uses TRBV19 with TRBJ1-4; D might be TRBD1 (6 bases). Trimming cost V 1 base and J 2 bases, with 8 bases left between them. The CDR3 sequence is 15 residues long. Germline V gives CDR1 LNHDA, CDR2 SQIVND (reference sequence). CDR3 amino acids: CASSIVGATNEKLFF. CDR3 bases: TGTGCCAGTAGTATAGTGGGGGCGACTAATGAAAAACTGTTTTTT. The variable domain in full, with the rest retrieved from reference TRBV19 and TRBJ1-4, is DGGITQSPKYLFRKEGQNVTLSCEQNLNHDAMYWYRQDPGQGLRLIYYSQIVNDFQKGDIAEGYSVSREKKESFPLTVTSAQKNPTAFYLCASSIVGATNEKLFFGSGTQLSVL.

The rearrangement links TRBV11-2 to TRBJ1-6; 7 bases map to TRBD1. V dropped 4 bases and J dropped 4; count of bases not matched to a gene: 1. This CDR3 region has 14 residues. Germline V CDR1 and CDR2: SGHAT, FQNNGV. The CDR3: CASSSGGYNSPLHF. The CDR3 bases are TGTGCCAGCAGCTCAGGGGGGTATAATTCACCCCTCCACTTT.

The chain is built from TRBV9 and TRBJ1-1; unclear D gene. V was cut by 0 bases and J by 8 bases, with 14 bases left in between. CDR3 length equals 14 residues. Germline loops: CDR1 SGDLS, CDR2 YYNGEE. Here the CDR3 DNA reads TGTGCCAGCAGCGTAGAGGAGGGAGACGTAGAAGCTTTCTTT. Amino acid sequence: CASSVEEGDVEAFF.

This chain connects TRBV6-4 to TRBJ1-1, with 8 bases fitting TRBD1. Germline V gene lookup returns CDR1 MRHNA and CDR2 SNTAGT. Germline trimming cut 10 bases from V and 5 bases from J; bases unmatched to any gene: 6. The CDR3 has 12 amino acids. For the CDR3, the DNA is TGTGCCACTTGGACAGGGAGGACTGAAGCTTTCTTT. It specifies CATWTGRTEAFF.

This chain links TRBV7-8 with TRBJ2-7, with 7 bases aligning to TRBD1. V shed 4 bases and J 4 bases; nucleotides not matched to a gene: 10. The CDR3 totals 15 residues. Per the germline V gene, CDR1 is SGHVS and CDR2 is FQNEAQ. In DNA form, the CDR3 reads TGTGCCAGCAGCTCTGGACAGGCCAAGGCATACGAGCAGTACTTC. Residues: CASSSGQAKAYEQYF.

The chain uses TRBV5-6 and TRBJ1-2, with D possibly matching TRBD1 (5 bases). This CDR3 region has 13 residues. V lost 4 bases and J lost 6, with 13 bases in between. Germline values: CDR1 SGHDT, CDR2 YYEEEE. CDR3 sequence: CASSQGRRDGYTF. The DNA for the CDR3 is TGTGCCAGCAGCCAGGGTCGGAGGGATGGCTACACCTTC.

CDR3 coding DNA: TGTGCCAGCAGCTTAGGGGCAGGGCATGGCTACACCTTC. Translated, it gives CASSLGAGHGYTF. V is TRBV11-2 and J is TRBJ1-2; a weak D match, TRBD1 (5 bases). Germline V CDR1 and CDR2: SGHAT, FQNNGV. The CDR3 spans 13 residues. Trimming cost V 1 base and J 6 bases, with 9 bases left between them.

The genes are TRBV7-3 and TRBJ2-6; no reliable D call. The length of the CDR3 is 13 residues. Trimming cost V 5 bases and J 2 bases, with 4 bases left between them. Per germline, CDR1 SGHTA and CDR2 FQGTGA. The CDR3 sequence: CASSPPGANVLTF. Written as DNA, the CDR3 is TGTGCCAGCAGCCCTCCTGGGGCCAACGTCCTGACTTTC.

This chain uses TRBV4-1 with TRBJ2-1; 7 bases fit TRBD1. Germline lookup yields CDR1 MGHRA and CDR2 YSYEKL. V gave up 4 bases and J gave up 5 bases; unmatched junction bases: 8. There are 15 residues in the CDR3. The CDR3 sequence is CASSRPGQLNNEQFF. CDR3 DNA sequence: TGCGCCAGCAGCCGACCGGGACAGCTAAACAATGAGCAGTTCTTC.

This clone was detected a few times. The CDR3 DNA follows: TGTGCCTGGACAGGGGGGAGCAATCAGCCCCAGCATTTT. Translating it yields CAWTGGSNQPQHF. This chain links TRBV30 with TRBJ1-5; TRBD1 aligns across 7 bases. Per germline, CDR1 GTSNPN and CDR2 SVGIG (reference sequence). V lost 4 bases, J lost 1 base, and 1 base stayed unmatched. There are 13 residues in the CDR3. The full variable domain, rest sourced from reference TRBV30 and TRBJ1-5, is SQTIHQWPATLVQPVGSPLSLECTVEGTSNPNLYWYRQAAGRGLQLLFYSVGIGQISSEVPQNLSASRPQDRQFILSSKKLLLSDSGFYLCAWTGGSNQPQHFGDGTRLSIL.

The J gene is TRBJ2-4, the V gene TRBV7-9; TRBD2 is a possible D gene (6 bases). The germline V and J ends were trimmed by 5 bases and 1 base, with 15 bases remaining between them. This CDR3 spans 16 amino acids. Looked up from germline, CDR1 is SEHNR and CDR2 is FQNEAQ (reference sequence). The CDR3 DNA sequence: TGTGCCAGCAGCCGATCAGCGGGCCTCGCCAAAAACATTCAGTACTTC. Protein: CASSRSAGLAKNIQYF.

This clone was seen only once. This sequence joins TRBV2 and TRBJ1-1; TRBD1 matches at 7 bases. V shed 4 bases, J shed 0 bases, and the junction held 2 bases outside the gene matches. The CDR3 length is 14 residues. Germline CDR1 is SNHLY and CDR2 is FYNNEI. The CDR3 here is CASSGDSLNTEAFF. CDR3 in DNA: TGTGCCAGCAGTGGGGACAGTTTGAACACTGAAGCTTTCTTT. Full variable domain (outside the CDR3, taken from reference TRBV2 and TRBJ1-1): EPEVTQTPSHQVTQMGQEVILRCVPISNHLYFYWYRQILGQKVEFLVSFYNNEISEKSEIFDDQFSVERPDGSNFTLKIRSTKLEDSAMYFCASSGDSLNTEAFFGQGTRLTVV.

This clone was recorded once. The gene calls are TRBV9 and TRBJ2-5; 8 bases map to TRBD2. The J call may be in error: the DNA end matches TRBJ2-7 better. The CDR3 totals 15 residues. Germline V gene lookup returns CDR1 SGDLS and CDR2 YYNGEE. CDR3 residues: CASSVAGGGSYEQYF. The CDR3 DNA follows: TGTGCCAGCAGCGTAGCTGGCGGGGGGTCCTACGAGCAGTACTTC.

Notes on this clone: The junction does not match germline at one end; this may be a read error. The chain combines TRBV5-1 with TRBJ1-3, with unresolved D. CDR3 length: 15 residues. Per germline, CDR1 SGHRS and CDR2 YFSETQ. CDR3 residues: CASSLDSSPGNTIYF. The CDR3, as DNA: TGCGCCAGCAGTTTGGACTCAAGCCCTGGAAACACCATATATTTT.

This clone was seen a single time. Mismatch with germline at one junction end may stem from a read error. The chain has TRBV7-9 and TRBJ1-5; D is uncertain. Germline values: CDR1 SEHNR, CDR2 FQNEAQ (reference sequence). CDR3 length: 16 amino acids. CDR3 nucleotide sequence: TGTTCCAGCAGCTTAGAGTTACGAGGGAACAATCAGCCCCAGCATTTT. This translates into CSSSLELRGNNQPQHF. Combining the CDR3 with reference TRBV7-9 and TRBJ1-5 gives the whole variable domain DTGVSQNPRHKITKRGQNVTFRCDPISEHNRLYWYRQTLGQGPEFLTYFQNEAQLEKSRLLSDRFSAERPKGSFSTLEIQRTEQGDSAMYLCSSSLELRGNNQPQHFGDGTRLSIL.

This clone was picked up one time. The chain combines TRBV7-3 with TRBJ2-3; a possible D gene is TRBD2 (7 bases). The CDR3 spans 17 residues. The germline CDR1 and CDR2 sequences are SGHTA and FQGTGA. Trimming removed 0 bases from V and 2 bases from J, with 15 bases in between. CDR3 sequence reads: CASSLTGGGQLTDTQYF. The CDR3 nucleotides read TGTGCCAGCAGCTTAACGGGCGGGGGCCAACTCACAGATACGCAGTATTTT.

The chain uses TRBV6-1 and TRBJ1-2; 10 bases line up with TRBD1. The V gene end was trimmed by 4 bases and the J gene end by 6 bases; junction bases not matched to a gene: 11. Per germline, CDR1 MNHNS and CDR2 SASEGT. The CDR3 is 16 residues long. CDR3: CASSAADRGALNGYTF. The CDR3 nucleotides read TGTGCCAGCAGTGCTGCGGACAGGGGGGCACTCAATGGCTACACCTTC.

This clone was recorded a few times. This chain links TRBV6-1 with TRBJ1-6, with unresolved D. Germline V CDR1 and CDR2: MNHNS, SASEGT. The CDR3 spans 19 residues. Trimming took 2 bases from V and 4 from J, leaving 21 bases between them. CDR3 amino acids: CASSESFSLQVRYNSPLHF. Here the CDR3 DNA reads TGTGCCAGCAGTGAATCTTTTTCCCTGCAGGTTCGTTATAATTCACCCCTCCACTTT.

This clone has a handful of counts. The V and J genes are TRBV5-4 and TRBJ1-2, with D possibly matching TRBD1 (6 bases). Deletions cut 0 bases from V and 8 bases from J, with 11 bases between. Germline V gene data show CDR1 as SGHNT and CDR2 as YYREEE (reference sequence). This CDR3 region has 13 residues. CDR3 in DNA: TGTGCCAGCAGCTTGGCGGGGGGCGAGGGCTACACCTTC. This gives the protein CASSLAGGEGYTF. Using reference TRBV5-4 and TRBJ1-2 for the parts outside the CDR3, the full variable domain is ETGVTQSPTHLIKTRGQQVTLRCSSQSGHNTVSWYQQALGQGPQFIFQYYREEENGRGNFPPRFSGLQFPNYSSELNVNALELDDSALYLCASSLAGGEGYTFGSGTRLTVV.

The chain uses TRBV5-4 and TRBJ1-1; TRBD1 matches 11 bases. In germline, CDR1 is SGHNT, CDR2 YYREEE (reference sequence). The V segment lost 4 bases and the J segment 0 bases; nucleotides outside the gene matches: 8. There are 17 residues in the CDR3. The DNA of the CDR3 is TGTGCCAGCAGCCCGGGGACAGGGGGGCGGGTGAACACTGAAGCTTTCTTT. Protein product: CASSPGTGGRVNTEAFF.

This CDR3 reads CASSLSRRGYEQYF. The DNA for the CDR3 is TGTGCCAGCAGTTTAAGTAGGCGCGGCTACGAGCAGTACTTC. This chain connects TRBV27 to TRBJ2-7; D ambiguous. Trimming cost V 2 bases and J 3 bases, with 11 bases left between them. From germline, CDR1 is MNHEY and CDR2 SMNVEV (reference sequence). The CDR3 is 14 residues long.

The V and J genes are TRBV2 and TRBJ2-5, with 14 nucleotides matching TRBD2. The CDR3 runs 16 residues. The V gene end was trimmed by 5 bases and the J gene end by 0 bases; junction bases not matched to a gene: 2. CDR1 is SNHLY, CDR2 FYNNEI, per germline. CDR3 protein: CASSRTSGRYQETQYF. As DNA, the CDR3 is TGTGCCAGCAGTCGGACTAGCGGGAGGTACCAAGAGACCCAGTACTTC.

This clone was found a few times. The chain combines TRBV9 with TRBJ2-1, with 9 bases that match TRBD1. V lost 3 bases, J lost 0 bases, and 4 bases stayed unmatched. Germline assignment: CDR1 SGDLS and CDR2 YYNGEE. The length of the CDR3 is 16 residues. The CDR3 loop is CASSATGGDSYNEQFF. CDR3 DNA: TGTGCCAGCAGCGCGACAGGGGGGGACTCCTACAATGAGCAGTTCTTC.

CDR3 protein: CASSRLGGGTPGNTIYF. In nucleotides, the CDR3 is TGTGCCAGCAGCCGATTGGGAGGAGGGACCCCCGGAAACACCATATATTTT. V usage is TRBV7-6 and J usage is TRBJ1-3; D might be TRBD1 (5 bases). CDR1 SGHVS and CDR2 FNYEAQ come from the germline V gene. Trimming shortened V by 5 bases and J by 4 bases, and 21 bases separated the two germline ends. The CDR3 has 17 amino acids.